A selection of T cell receptor beta chains follows, all from one sample in a study of blood T cell repertoires in COVID-19. This table comes from immunoSEQ multiplex PCR, and its TCRdb copy is limited to in-frame clones, with some not included. The profile shows roughly 130,000 clones, about three quarters of them singletons. The sequencing input was peripheral blood. The receptor source for this set is a man at least 80 years old with acute or convalescent COVID-19. Each CDR3 is given with its conserved first and last residue. The D gene is left open where the match is weak. A row's size may be missing; if present it is once, few, many or a size class.

size: once
D: .
J: TRBJ1-6
V: TRBV5-6
length: 16
DNA: TGTGCCAGCAGCGCCCCAGGGCGTCTCGATAATTCACCCCTCCACTTT
CDR3: CASSAPGRLDNSPLHF

size: once
D: .
J: TRBJ2-2
V: TRBV11-2
length: 18
DNA: TGTGCCAGCAGCCCTCTTCGACAGAGTCCGGCGAACACCGGGGAGCTGTTTTTT
CDR3: CASSPLRQSPANTGELFF

size: .
D: .
J: TRBJ1-2
V: TRBV3-1/TRBV3-2
length: 13
DNA: TGTGCCAGCAGCCAAAATGAGGGAACTGGCTACACCTTC
CDR3: CASSQNEGTGYTF

size: few
D: TRBD2
J: TRBJ2-1
V: TRBV18
length: 15
DNA: TGTGCCAGCTCACCGGGGCGGGGGGCCCACAATGAGCAGTTCTTC
CDR3: CASSPGRGAHNEQFF

size: few
D: .
J: TRBJ1-2
V: TRBV10-3
length: 12
DNA: TGTGCCATCAGTGGTGATGGAGATGGCTACACCTTC
CDR3: CAISGDGDGYTF

size: .
D: .
J: TRBJ2-2
V: TRBV7-3
length: 16
DNA: TGTGCCAGCAGCTTATGGGGCAGGGTGGGCACCGGGGAGCTGTTTTTT
CDR3: CASSLWGRVGTGELFF

size: many
D: TRBD1
J: TRBJ1-2
V: TRBV4-1
length: 13
DNA: TGCGCCAGCAGCCAGGACAGGGATCGTGGCTACACCTTC
CDR3: CASSQDRDRGYTF

size: few
D: .
J: TRBJ1-2
V: TRBV5-1
length: 14
DNA: TGCGCCAGCAGCTTAAACAGGCTAGACTATGGCTACACCTTC
CDR3: CASSLNRLDYGYTF

size: .
D: TRBD2
J: TRBJ2-1
V: TRBV10-3
length: 15
DNA: TGTGCCACCACATCCGGGACTAGCGGTAACAATGAGCAGTTCTTC
CDR3: CATTSGTSGNNEQFF

size: .
D: TRBD2
J: TRBJ2-2
V: TRBV6-6
length: 16
DNA: TGTGCCAGCAGCATTAGCGGGGGGGCCCCCACCGGGGAGCTGTTTTTT
CDR3: CASSISGGAPTGELFF

size: few
D: TRBD1
J: TRBJ1-3
V: TRBV7-2
length: 14
DNA: TGTGCCAGCAGCTTGACAGGGGGCGGAAACACCATATATTTT
CDR3: CASSLTGGGNTIYF

size: .
D: .
J: TRBJ1-1
V: TRBV11-2
length: 13
DNA: TGTGCCAGCAGCTTAGACGGGTTTTCTGAAGCTTTCTTT
CDR3: CASSLDGFSEAFF

size: once
D: TRBD1
J: TRBJ2-1
V: TRBV2
length: 14
DNA: TGTGCCAGCACCCAGACAGGGGGGGTCTATGAGCAGTTCTTC
CDR3: CASTQTGGVYEQFF

size: .
D: TRBD2
J: TRBJ2-3
V: TRBV28
length: 14
DNA: TGTGCCACCTCAGCGGGGGCCAACTATGGTACGCAGTATTTT
CDR3: CATSAGANYGTQYF

size: once
D: .
J: TRBJ2-1
V: TRBV19
length: 14
DNA: TGTGCCAGTAGAGATCAAGGGGGTAGCAATGAGCAGTTCTTC
CDR3: CASRDQGGSNEQFF

size: few
D: TRBD1
J: TRBJ1-5
V: TRBV6-2/TRBV6-3
length: 15
DNA: TGTGCCAGCAGTTACACCACAGGGGTCAGCCAGCCCCAGCATTTT
CDR3: CASSYTTGVSQPQHF

size: .
D: TRBD2
J: TRBJ2-1
V: TRBV19
length: 16
DNA: TGTGCCAGTAGTAACCGTCTACGGGGGGTTAGCAATGAGCAGTTCTTC
CDR3: CASSNRLRGVSNEQFF

size: .
D: .
J: TRBJ2-7
V: TRBV7-9
length: 14
DNA: TGTGCCAGCAGCTTAGACTTGGGGGCATACGAGCAGTACTTC
CDR3: CASSLDLGAYEQYF

size: .
D: .
J: TRBJ2-2
V: TRBV12-3/TRBV12-4
length: 13
DNA: TGTGCCAGCAGTTTTGACAGATGGGGGGAGCTGTTTTTT
CDR3: CASSFDRWGELFF

size: .
D: .
J: TRBJ2-5
V: TRBV21-1
length: 15
DNA: TGTGCCAGCCTAATATGGCGGGGGGGCGGGGAGACCCAGTACTTC
CDR3: CASLIWRGGGETQYF

size: once
D: .
J: TRBJ2-2
V: TRBV19
length: 15
DNA: TGTGCCAGTAAATCCGGGACATCGAACACCGGGGAGCTGTTTTTT
CDR3: CASKSGTSNTGELFF

size: .
D: .
J: TRBJ1-5
V: TRBV6-5
length: 13
DNA: TGTGCCAGCACCTGGGGGGGTGAACAGCCCCAGCATTTT
CDR3: CASTWGGEQPQHF

size: .
D: .
J: TRBJ1-5
V: TRBV30
length: 17
DNA: TGTGCCTGGACCCCTCGGACTGCTGCGGGGAATTATCAGCCCCAGCATTTT
CDR3: CAWTPRTAAGNYQPQHF

size: few
D: .
J: TRBJ2-5
V: TRBV11-3
length: 15
DNA: TGTGCCAGCAGCTTAGAAGGACAGTCCCAAGAGACCCAGTACTTC
CDR3: CASSLEGQSQETQYF

size: .
D: TRBD1
J: TRBJ2-3
V: TRBV18
length: 18
DNA: TGTGCCAGCTCACAATTTGGGACAGGCCTGGGGGTCACAGATACGCAGTATTTT
CDR3: CASSQFGTGLGVTDTQYF

size: .
D: .
J: TRBJ2-1
V: TRBV28
length: 16
DNA: TGTGCCAGCAGTTTGCCCAGAGGGTCCGCGGCCGATGAGCAGTTCTTC
CDR3: CASSLPRGSAADEQFF

size: .
D: TRBD1
J: TRBJ1-5
V: TRBV5-4
length: 15
DNA: TGTGCCAGCAGCTTGGGAGGGGGCGCGGGTCAGCCCCAGCATTTT
CDR3: CASSLGGGAGQPQHF

size: few
D: .
J: TRBJ1-4
V: TRBV5-1
length: 15
DNA: TGCGCCAGCAGCTCCCAGGACAGAACTAATGAAAAACTGTTTTTT
CDR3: CASSSQDRTNEKLFF

size: .
D: .
J: TRBJ2-5
V: TRBV4-2
length: 14
DNA: TGTGCCAGCAGCTATAGCGGTGGGGCGGAGACCCAGTACTTC
CDR3: CASSYSGGAETQYF

size: .
D: .
J: TRBJ1-6
V: TRBV11-2
length: 15
DNA: TGTGCCAGCAGCCCCGCAGGGCAGTATAATTCACCCCTCCACTTT
CDR3: CASSPAGQYNSPLHF

size: .
D: .
J: TRBJ2-3
V: TRBV13
length: 14
DNA: TGTGCCAGCAGCTTAAATGTCCCGGGGGATACGCAGTATTTT
CDR3: CASSLNVPGDTQYF

size: .
D: TRBD1
J: TRBJ2-7
V: TRBV3-1/TRBV3-2
length: 15
DNA: TGTGCCAGCAGCCCCCGACAGGGATACTCCTACGAGCAGTACTTC
CDR3: CASSPRQGYSYEQYF

size: .
D: TRBD1
J: TRBJ1-2
V: TRBV19
length: 16
DNA: TGTGCCAGTAGTACCGGGACAGGGGGTCGTACTGATGGCTACACCTTC
CDR3: CASSTGTGGRTDGYTF

size: .
D: .
J: TRBJ1-2
V: TRBV2
length: 14
DNA: TGTGCCAGCCGTGATTCACTTGGACAATCTTTTTACACCTTC
CDR3: CASRDSLGQSFYTF

size: .
D: .
J: TRBJ2-7
V: TRBV7-2
length: 12
DNA: TGTGCCAGCAGCTTAACTAGTCGGGAGCAGTACTTC
CDR3: CASSLTSREQYF

size: few
D: .
J: TRBJ1-3
V: TRBV4-1
length: 15
DNA: TGCGCCAGCAGCCAACCAAAACAGGGCGGAAACACCATATATTTT
CDR3: CASSQPKQGGNTIYF

size: once
D: .
J: TRBJ1-3
V: TRBV5-1
length: 13
DNA: TGCGCCAGCAGCTTTGGCCAGGGAAACACCATATATTTT
CDR3: CASSFGQGNTIYF

size: .
D: .
J: TRBJ1-1
V: TRBV12-1
length: 15
DNA: TGTGCCAGCAGCTTTGAGGACAGGGCGAACACTGAAGCTTTCTTT
CDR3: CASSFEDRANTEAFF

size: .
D: TRBD1
J: TRBJ2-4
V: TRBV2
length: 13
DNA: TGTGCCAGCAGTACAGGGGGCGGAAACATTCAGTACTTC
CDR3: CASSTGGGNIQYF

size: .
D: .
J: TRBJ2-3
V: TRBV5-6
length: 15
DNA: TGTGCCAGCAGCTCCTTGGGGGGTTCCACAGATACGCAGTATTTT
CDR3: CASSSLGGSTDTQYF

size: .
D: .
J: TRBJ2-7
V: TRBV5-5
length: 14
DNA: TGTGCCAGCAGCTTGGCGGGGTACGGCTACGAGCAGTACTTC
CDR3: CASSLAGYGYEQYF

size: once
D: TRBD1
J: TRBJ1-4
V: TRBV9
length: 14
DNA: TGTGCCAGCAGCCCCGCAGGGGGCGGTGAAAAACTGTTTTTT
CDR3: CASSPAGGGEKLFF

size: .
D: .
J: TRBJ1-1
V: TRBV28
length: 16
DNA: TGTGCCAGCAGTTTATGGGGAACAGGGCTCCTTTTTGGGGCTTTCTTT
CDR3: CASSLWGTGLLFGAFF

size: .
D: .
J: TRBJ2-1
V: TRBV6-2/TRBV6-3
length: 14
DNA: TGTGCCAGCAGTCTGACAGCAAACTACAATGAGCAGTTCTTC
CDR3: CASSLTANYNEQFF

size: .
D: .
J: TRBJ1-1
V: TRBV9
length: 14
DNA: TGTGCCAGCAGCGTCTTACTTGGAGACACTGAAGCTTTCTTT
CDR3: CASSVLLGDTEAFF

size: .
D: TRBD2
J: TRBJ2-2
V: TRBV5-1
length: 14
DNA: TGCGCCAGCAGCCTTGGCGGGGGGGCCGGGGAGCTGTTTTTT
CDR3: CASSLGGGAGELFF